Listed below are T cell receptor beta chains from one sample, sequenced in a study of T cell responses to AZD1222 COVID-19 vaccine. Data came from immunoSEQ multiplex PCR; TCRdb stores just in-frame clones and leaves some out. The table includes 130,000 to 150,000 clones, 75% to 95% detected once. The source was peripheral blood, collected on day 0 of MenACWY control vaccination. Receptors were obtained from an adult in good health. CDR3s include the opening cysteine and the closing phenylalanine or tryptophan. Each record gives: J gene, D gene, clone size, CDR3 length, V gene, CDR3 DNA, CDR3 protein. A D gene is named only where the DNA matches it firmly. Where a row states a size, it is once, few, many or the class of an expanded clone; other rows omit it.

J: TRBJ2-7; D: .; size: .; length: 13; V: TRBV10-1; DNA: TGCGCCAGCAGTGGTACGGCGGGCGGCGAGCAGTACTTC; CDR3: CASSGTAGGEQYF
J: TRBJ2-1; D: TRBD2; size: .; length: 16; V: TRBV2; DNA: TGTGCCAGCAACCCCGCAGCGGGGGGCCAGGACAATGAGCAGTTCTTC; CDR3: CASNPAAGGQDNEQFF
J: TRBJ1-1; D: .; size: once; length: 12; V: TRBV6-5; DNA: TGTGCCAGCAAGGTACGGAACACTGAAGCTTTCTTT; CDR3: CASKVRNTEAFF
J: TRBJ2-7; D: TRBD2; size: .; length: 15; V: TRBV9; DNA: TGTGCCAGCAGCGTAGCTACCGGGGGGGCAGGCGAGCAGTACTTC; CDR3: CASSVATGGAGEQYF
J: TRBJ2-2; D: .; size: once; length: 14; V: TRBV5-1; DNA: TGCGCCAGCAGCTTGGGGGAGAACACCGGGGAGCTGTTTTTT; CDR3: CASSLGENTGELFF
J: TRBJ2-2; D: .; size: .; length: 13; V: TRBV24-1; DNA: TGTGCCACCAACGGGCAGAGCACCGGGGAGCTGTTTTTT; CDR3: CATNGQSTGELFF
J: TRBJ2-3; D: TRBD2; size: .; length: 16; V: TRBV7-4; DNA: TGTGCCAGCAGCTCAGTAGCGGGAGGCTGCACAGATACGCAGTATTTT; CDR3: CASSSVAGGCTDTQYF
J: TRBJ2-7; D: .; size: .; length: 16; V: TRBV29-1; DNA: TGCAGCGTCGCGAGGGCCCCGCGAGGGGGGGCCTACGAGCAGTACTTC; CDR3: CSVARAPRGGAYEQYF
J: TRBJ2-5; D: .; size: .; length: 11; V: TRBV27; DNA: TGTGCCACCAGGGGAGGGGAGACCCAGTACTTC; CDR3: CATRGGETQYF
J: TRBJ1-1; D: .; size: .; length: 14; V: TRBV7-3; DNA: TGTGCCAGCAGTCTTCACGGGGGAGACACTGAAGCTTTCTTT; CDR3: CASSLHGGDTEAFF
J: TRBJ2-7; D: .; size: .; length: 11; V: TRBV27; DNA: TGTGCCAGCAGTTTAATCGCCGAGCAGTACTTC; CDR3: CASSLIAEQYF
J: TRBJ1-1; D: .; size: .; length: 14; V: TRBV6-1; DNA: TGTGCCAGCAGTGAGCTACGAGGGGGGGCTGAAGCTTTCTTT; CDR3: CASSELRGGAEAFF
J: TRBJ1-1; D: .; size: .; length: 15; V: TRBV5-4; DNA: TGTGCCAGCAGCCTTGATGGCGCACCTAACACTGAAGCTTTCTTT; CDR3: CASSLDGAPNTEAFF
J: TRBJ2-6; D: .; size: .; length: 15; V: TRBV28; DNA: TGTGCCAGCAGTTTAAGTACACCTGGGGCCAACGTCCTGACTTTC; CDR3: CASSLSTPGANVLTF
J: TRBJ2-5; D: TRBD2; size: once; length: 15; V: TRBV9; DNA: TGTGCCAGCAGCGTAGATGCCGGCGGGGGGCAGACCCAGTACTTC; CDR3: CASSVDAGGGQTQYF
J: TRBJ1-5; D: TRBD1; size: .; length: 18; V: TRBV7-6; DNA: TGTGCCAGCAGCTTAGTAACTAGGGGACAGCCCCTCAATCAGCCCCAGCATTTT; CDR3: CASSLVTRGQPLNQPQHF
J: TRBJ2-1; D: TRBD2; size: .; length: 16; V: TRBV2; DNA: TGTGCCAGCACATACAGCGGGGGGGCTTCCTACAATGAGCAGTTCTTC; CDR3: CASTYSGGASYNEQFF
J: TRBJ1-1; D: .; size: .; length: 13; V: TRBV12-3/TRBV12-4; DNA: TGTGCCAGCAGCCACGACGGCAACACTGAAGCTTTCTTT; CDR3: CASSHDGNTEAFF
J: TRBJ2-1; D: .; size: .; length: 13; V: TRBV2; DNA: TGTGCCAGCAGTGTAAATACCTACAATGAGCAGTTCTTC; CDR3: CASSVNTYNEQFF
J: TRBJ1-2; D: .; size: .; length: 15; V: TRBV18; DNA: TGTGCCAGCTCACCACCTTCGGGGGTCGGCTATGGCTACACCTTC; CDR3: CASSPPSGVGYGYTF
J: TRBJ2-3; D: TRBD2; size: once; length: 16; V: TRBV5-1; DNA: TGCGCCAGCAGCTTGGAGGGGCTAGCGGGGGTAGATACGCAGTATTTT; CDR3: CASSLEGLAGVDTQYF
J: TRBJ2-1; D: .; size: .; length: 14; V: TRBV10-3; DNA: TGTGCCATCAGTGTAGGTCAGGGGGGTAATGAGCAGTTCTTC; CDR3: CAISVGQGGNEQFF
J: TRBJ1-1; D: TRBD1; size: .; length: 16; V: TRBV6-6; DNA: TGTGCCAGCAGTTCACGACGGACAGGGGCCAACACTGAAGCTTTCTTT; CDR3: CASSSRRTGANTEAFF
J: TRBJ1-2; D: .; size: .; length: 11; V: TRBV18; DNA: TGTGCCAGCTCACCAGGGGAAGGCTACACCTTC; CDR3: CASSPGEGYTF
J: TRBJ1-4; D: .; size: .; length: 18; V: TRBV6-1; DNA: TGTGCCAGCAGTGAAGCGCTTCGGGGTACAGGGAATAATGAAAAACTGTTTTTT; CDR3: CASSEALRGTGNNEKLFF
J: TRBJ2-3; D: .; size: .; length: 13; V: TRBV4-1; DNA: TGCGCCAGCAGCCAAAAGGACGGAGATACGCAGTATTTT; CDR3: CASSQKDGDTQYF
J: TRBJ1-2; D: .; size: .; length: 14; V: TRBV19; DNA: TGTGCCAGTACCCCCCGGGGGGCTGACTATGGCTACACCTTC; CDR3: CASTPRGADYGYTF
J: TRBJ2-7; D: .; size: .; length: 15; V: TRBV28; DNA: TGTGCCAGCAGGTCTGGGGCTAAGCTCCTATACGAGCAGTACTTC; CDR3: CASRSGAKLLYEQYF
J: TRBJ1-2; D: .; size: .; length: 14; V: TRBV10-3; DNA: TGTGCCATCAGTACAGGGACGAATCGCCCCGGCTACACCTTC; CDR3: CAISTGTNRPGYTF
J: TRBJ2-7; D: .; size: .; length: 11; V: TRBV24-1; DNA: TGTGCCACCAGTGATCTTGGGGAGCAGTACTTC; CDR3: CATSDLGEQYF
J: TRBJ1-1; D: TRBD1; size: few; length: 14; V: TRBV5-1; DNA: TGCGCCAGCAGCGCACAGGGGATAGTTACTGAAGCTTTCTTT; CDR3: CASSAQGIVTEAFF
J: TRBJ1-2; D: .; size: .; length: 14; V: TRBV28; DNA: TGTGCCAGCAGTTTAATCAGGGGCGGCTATGGCTACACCTTC; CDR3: CASSLIRGGYGYTF
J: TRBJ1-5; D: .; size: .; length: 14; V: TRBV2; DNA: TGTGCCAGCAGTGTGGAGGGGGGTAATCAGCCCCAGCATTTT; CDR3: CASSVEGGNQPQHF
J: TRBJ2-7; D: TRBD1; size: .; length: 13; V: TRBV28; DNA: TGTGCCAGCAGGAGGGGGCAGGACTACGAGCAGTACTTC; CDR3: CASRRGQDYEQYF
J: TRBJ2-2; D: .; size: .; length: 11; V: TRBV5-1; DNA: TGCGCCAGCAGAGAGGGAGTGGAGCTGTTTTTT; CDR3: CASREGVELFF
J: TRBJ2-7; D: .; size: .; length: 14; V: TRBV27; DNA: TGTGCCAGCAGTTTACCCGGGGGTAGGGGCGAGCAGTACTTC; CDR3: CASSLPGGRGEQYF
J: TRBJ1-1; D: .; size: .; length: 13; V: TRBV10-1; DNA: TGCGCCAGCAGTGAACAGCTGAACACTGAAGCTTTCTTT; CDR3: CASSEQLNTEAFF
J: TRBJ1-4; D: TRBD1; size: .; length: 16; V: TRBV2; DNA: TGTGCCAGCAGTTTTGGGACAGGGTATGAGAATGAAAAACTGTTTTTT; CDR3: CASSFGTGYENEKLFF
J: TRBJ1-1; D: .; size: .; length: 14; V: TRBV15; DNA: TGTGCCACCAGCGCGGTGGGGCCGAACACTGAAGCTTTCTTT; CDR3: CATSAVGPNTEAFF
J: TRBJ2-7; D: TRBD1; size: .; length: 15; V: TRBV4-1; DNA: TGCGCCAGCAGCCTCTACCCCGGGACAGCCTACGAGCAGTACTTC; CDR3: CASSLYPGTAYEQYF
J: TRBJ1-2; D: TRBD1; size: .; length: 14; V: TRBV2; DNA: TGTGCCAGCAGTCTCCTCGGACAGGGGGACGGCTACACCTTC; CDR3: CASSLLGQGDGYTF
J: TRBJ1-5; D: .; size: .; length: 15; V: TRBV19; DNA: TGTGCCAGTAGTCCGAACCCCCCCGGGAATCAGCCCCAGCATTTT; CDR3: CASSPNPPGNQPQHF
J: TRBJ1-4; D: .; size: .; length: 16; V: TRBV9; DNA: TGTGCCAGCAGCGTAGGGGCAGTATCCCCTAATGAAAAACTGTTTTTT; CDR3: CASSVGAVSPNEKLFF
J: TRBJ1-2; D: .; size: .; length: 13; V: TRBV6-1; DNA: TGTGCCAGCAGTGAGGCAGGAAACTATGGCTACACCTTC; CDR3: CASSEAGNYGYTF
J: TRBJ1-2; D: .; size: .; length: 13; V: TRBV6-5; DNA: TGTGCCAGCAGCGTGACATCTAACTATGGCTACACCTTC; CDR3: CASSVTSNYGYTF
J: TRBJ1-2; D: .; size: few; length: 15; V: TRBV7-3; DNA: TGTGCCAGCAGTCTGGACAGCCAGGGGATTCGTGGCTACACCTTC; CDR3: CASSLDSQGIRGYTF
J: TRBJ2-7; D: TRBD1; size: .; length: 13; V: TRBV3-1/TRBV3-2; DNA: TGTGCCAGCAGCCGGGACAGGGGAAGCGAGCAGTACTTC; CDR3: CASSRDRGSEQYF
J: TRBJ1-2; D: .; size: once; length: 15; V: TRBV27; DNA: TGTGCCAGCAGTCCCTCCGGAGGGAGGGGCTATGGCTACACCTTC; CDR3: CASSPSGGRGYGYTF
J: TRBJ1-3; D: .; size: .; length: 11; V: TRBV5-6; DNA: TGTGCCAGCACGCACGGAAACACCATATATTTT; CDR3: CASTHGNTIYF
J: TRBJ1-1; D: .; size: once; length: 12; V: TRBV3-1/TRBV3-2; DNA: TGTGCCAGCAGCCAAGGCGGTGTGGGAGCTTTCTTT; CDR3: CASSQGGVGAFF
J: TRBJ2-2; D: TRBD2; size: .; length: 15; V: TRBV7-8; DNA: TGTGCCAGCAGCCCGAGCGGGGCGAACACCGGGGAGCTGTTTTTT; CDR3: CASSPSGANTGELFF
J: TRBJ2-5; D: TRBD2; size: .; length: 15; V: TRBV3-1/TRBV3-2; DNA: TGTGCCAGCAGCCTTCCGGGACTAGTTTTAGAGACCCAGTACTTC; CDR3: CASSLPGLVLETQYF
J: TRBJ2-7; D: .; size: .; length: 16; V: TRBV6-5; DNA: TGTGCCAGCAGTTACTCGTTCCCGGACGCCTCCTACGAGCAGTACTTC; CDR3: CASSYSFPDASYEQYF
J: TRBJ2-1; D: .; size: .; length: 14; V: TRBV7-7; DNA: TGTGCCAGCAGTAATGGACTACTTTCACATGAGCAGTTCTTC; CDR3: CASSNGLLSHEQFF
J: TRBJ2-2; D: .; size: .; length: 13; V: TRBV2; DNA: TGTGCCAGCAACGGACAGTCAACCGGGGAGCTGTTTTTT; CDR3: CASNGQSTGELFF
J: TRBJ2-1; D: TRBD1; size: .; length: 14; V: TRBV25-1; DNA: TGTGCCAGCAGTGGGACAGGGGGTTACAATGAGCAGTTCTTC; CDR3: CASSGTGGYNEQFF
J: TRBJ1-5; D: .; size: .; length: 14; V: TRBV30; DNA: TGTGCCTGGGCGAAGGGGAATAGCAATCAGCCCCAGCATTTT; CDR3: CAWAKGNSNQPQHF
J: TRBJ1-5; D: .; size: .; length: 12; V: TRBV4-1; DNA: TGCGCCAGCAGCCGAGAGGGTCAGCCCCAGCATTTT; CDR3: CASSREGQPQHF
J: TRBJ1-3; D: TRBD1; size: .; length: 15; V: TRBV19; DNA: TGTGCCAGTAGTCCCGGAAAGGGGGCCGGAAACACCATATATTTT; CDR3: CASSPGKGAGNTIYF